The 6 T cell receptor beta chains reported below all come from one sample, sequenced in a study of tumor-infiltrating lymphocytes in glioblastoma multiforme. Three nested ARM-PCR rounds with V-beta and C-beta primers built TCRB libraries. Each CDR3 protein gets one entry after TCRdb re-called the multiplex PCR reads with MiXCR. The profile shows nearly 20,000 distinct CDR3 sequences, about two thirds of them singletons. The source material was peripheral blood. Receptors originate from a male donor with glioblastoma.

This clonotype has ten or more counts. V gene TRBV29-1 combines with J gene TRBJ2-1, with TRBD1 matching 9 bases. Germline V gene lookup returns CDR1 SQVTM and CDR2 ANQGSEA. The CDR3 loop spans 15 amino acids. Unmatched junction bases numbered 15, after V lost 0 bases and J lost 15 bases. CDR3 DNA: TGCAGCGTTGAAGATATTGGTACAGGGGGCGATCGGGGGTTCTTC. Encoded protein: CSVEDIGTGGDRGFF.

This clonotype was found many times. The chain is built from TRBV5-1 and TRBJ2-5; TRBD2 aligns across 10 bases. Germline V lookup: CDR1 SGHRS, CDR2 YFSETQ. The CDR3 sequence is 17 residues long. V shed 1 base and J 1 base; nucleotides not matched to a gene: 7. Written as DNA, the CDR3 is TGCGCCAGCAGCTTGAGTTTAGCGGGAGGCCTCCAAGAGACCCAGTACTTC. The encoded protein is CASSLSLAGGLQETQYF.

In the case of this clonotype: Since the CDR3 does not end with the conserved phenylalanine or tryptophan, this likely comes from a read error. V is TRBV11-2 and J is TRBJ1-4; perhaps TRBD1 as D (5 bases). Germline CDR1 reads SGHAT; CDR2 reads FQNNGV. The CDR3 loop spans 14 amino acids. CDR3 nucleotide sequence: TGTACCAGCAGCTTTACCGGGACGGACGAAGAACTGTTTTTA. Amino acids: CTSSFTGTDEELFL.

Many counts were recorded for this clonotype. The V call is TRBV6-1, the J call TRBJ1-1; the D gene is possibly TRBD1 (6 bases). The CDR3 length is 12 residues. The V end was cut by 8 bases, the J end by 4 bases, with 11 bases between. Germline V gene lookup returns CDR1 MNHNS and CDR2 SASEGT. The CDR3 region is CASDQGLTEAFF. CDR3 coding DNA: TGTGCCAGCGATCAGGGGCTCACTGAAGCTTTCTTT.

In this sample, this clonotype turned up many times. The CDR3 DNA is TGTGCCAGCAGTTTAAGGACGGGATTATTCAATGAGCAGTTCTTC. Translated: CASSLRTGLFNEQFF. This chain links TRBV12-3 or TRBV12-4 with TRBJ2-1; D is perhaps TRBD2 (5 bases). CDR3 length equals 15 residues. The V end lost 2 bases, the J end lost 6 bases, and 14 bases lay between the germline ends.

Comments on this clonotype: One end of the junction is discordant with germline, which a read error may explain. Here the CDR3 reads CSVEDIQQASYEQYF. The CDR3, as DNA: TGCAGCGTTGAAGATATACAGCAAGCATCCTACGAGCAGTACTTT. The chain recombines TRBV29-1 with TRBJ2-7; D call uncertain. Germline V gives CDR1 SQVTM, CDR2 ANQGSEA. The CDR3 has 15 residues.